The entry below describes one TCR beta chain. This clonotype was recorded a few times. The antigen it binds to is not known. The record has no base qualities; no much larger clone is one base away. To demonstrate the VDJtools post-analysis software, TCR beta repertoires were profiled from the peripheral blood of more than 10 young patients with multiple sclerosis. The patients with multiple sclerosis were children and adolescents between about 6 and 17 years of age. These data originate in a study of post-analysis software for immune sequencing data (dated by TCRdb to 2014 to 2015). Describing the broader study: Recorded disease courses included relapsing-remitting, secondary progressive and progressive-relapsing multiple sclerosis, with some patients lacking subtype annotation. The patient repertoires were compared against approximately twelve previously published healthy control repertoires obtained from donors aged roughly 6 to 28 years. A subset of samples was prepared in parallel using single-end sample barcoding, then pooled and co-amplified after Illumina adapter ligation.

Receptor libraries were prepared by PCR. The data were produced on an Illumina HiSeq 2500. Unique molecular identifiers were incorporated into TCR beta cDNA libraries to reduce PCR and sequencing biases. Roughly 500,000 cDNA molecules were obtained for every 1 to 10 million input T cells, so each molecule roughly corresponded to one T cell. The patient libraries were prepared and sequenced using the same protocol as the earlier healthy control dataset. Samples belonging to the same batch were prepared together, multiplexed and sequenced on a shared HiSeq lane. The study's own analysis went as follows. Raw barcoded reads were processed with MIGEC, and single-read molecular identifier groups were discarded before consensus assembly and CDR3 extraction. Clonotype tables were post-analysed with VDJtools, normalizing diversity by down-sampling all datasets to the smallest sample size. Repertoire overlap clustering matched CDR3 amino acid but not nucleotide sequences to correct batch-related cross-sample contamination. TCRdb applied fastp at Q25 and MiXCR to the public reads, then kept only in-frame beta chains. Each entry merges the rows of one CDR3 protein and shows their most common DNA and genes. The V and J calls shown here were made by TCRdb, not taken from the authors' results. The sample yields about 500,000 distinct CDR3 sequences; under 55% were counted once. In total, the top ten clones hold 9.5% to 13% of the sample.

The paper's findings and limits, for the study overall: Multiple sclerosis patients had significantly lower normalized Chao1 diversity than controls, a result that suggests substantial peripheral T-cell clonal expansion. The control group was slightly older than the multiple sclerosis patient group. Four to six TRBV segments, including TRBV5-6, TRBV5-1 and TRBV20-1, were significantly more frequent in patients than controls. Direct clustering with F measure revealed strong co-clustering of samples prepared in the same batch, which led to a batch-effect correction.

The trim is 1 base for V and 2 bases for J, with a gap of 11 bases between the germline ends. The CDR3 sequence holds 15 residues, the cysteine and phenylalanine included. This entry keeps only the CDR3 DNA: 45 bases, framed from base 1. Per the germline V gene, SGHTA is the CDR1 and FQGTGA is the CDR2. Sample: blood. The receptor was isolated from a girl between 5 and 17 years old with multiple sclerosis. Recombination linked TRBV7-3 to TRBJ2-5, with the D gene not confidently named. The CDR3 has the sequence CASSLIGSSQETQYF. The DNA sequence is given as TGTGCCAGCAGCTTAATCGGAAGCTCACAAGAGACCCAGTACTTC.